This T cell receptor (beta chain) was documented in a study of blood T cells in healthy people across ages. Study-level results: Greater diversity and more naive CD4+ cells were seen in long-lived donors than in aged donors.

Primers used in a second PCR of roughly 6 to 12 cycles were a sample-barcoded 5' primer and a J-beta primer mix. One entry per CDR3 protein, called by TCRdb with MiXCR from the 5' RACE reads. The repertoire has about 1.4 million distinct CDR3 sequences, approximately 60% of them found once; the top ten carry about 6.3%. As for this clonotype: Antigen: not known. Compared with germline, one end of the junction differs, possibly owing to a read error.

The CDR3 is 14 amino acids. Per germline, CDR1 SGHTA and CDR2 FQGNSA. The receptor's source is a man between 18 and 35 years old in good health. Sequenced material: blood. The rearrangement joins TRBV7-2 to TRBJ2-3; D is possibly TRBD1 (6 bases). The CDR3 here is CASSLAQGTDTQYF. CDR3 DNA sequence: TGTGCCAGCAGTTTAGCCCAGGGGACAGATACGCAGTATTTT.